These 23 T cell receptor beta chains share one sample of origin, sequenced in a study of patients and donors after allogeneic stem cell transplantation. TCRdb reanalysed the RT-PCR reads using MiXCR and keeps one entry per CDR3 protein. The repertoire includes some 960,000 distinct CDR3 sequences, roughly 18% of them detected once, and 5% to 6.5% sits in the top ten. Sequenced material: blood, either unsorted or a sorted T cell fraction (not recorded which). The receptors were sampled from a human donor who was either an allogeneic HSCT recipient or a stem cell or donor lymphocyte infusion donor (not recorded which). It is not recorded whose cells these are; they may come from a transplant donor.

This chain uses TRBV7-8 with TRBJ1-1; a weak D match, TRBD1 (6 bases). V gave up 2 bases and J gave up 6 bases, with 16 bases separating them. CDR3 length: 15 residues. Germline V CDR1 and CDR2: SGHVS, FQNEAQ. The CDR3 DNA is TGTGCCAGCAGCTTAATGGCAGGGGTATTTTCTGAAGCTTTCTTT. This encodes CASSLMAGVFSEAFF.

The genes are TRBV6-7 and TRBJ2-5; D is undetermined. TRBV6-7 carries the ORF label, with uncertain function. The CDR3 has 13 amino acids. The V end was cut by 1 base, the J end by 6 bases, with 9 bases between. DNA for the CDR3: TGTGCCAGCAGTTACTTCGGCTGGCAGACCCAGTACTTC. This gives the protein CASSYFGWQTQYF.

The rearrangement joins TRBV20-1 to TRBJ2-3; D may be TRBD1 (5 bases). This CDR3 has 15 amino acids. CDR1 and CDR2 from the germline V gene are DFQATT and SNEGSKA (reference sequence). V lost 3 bases and J 6 bases, leaving 19 bases between the germline ends. CDR3 loop: CSASTMAGWKDTQYF. CDR3 DNA sequence: TGCAGTGCTAGTACCATGGCAGGGTGGAAGGATACGCAGTATTTT.

The chain uses TRBV7-9 and TRBJ2-7; perhaps TRBD1 as D (5 bases). Per germline, CDR1 SEHNR and CDR2 FQNEAQ (reference sequence). This CDR3 contains 14 residues. V was shortened by 5 bases and J by 1 base, with 12 bases between the two germline ends. CDR3 in DNA: TGTGCCAGCAGCAACTCGACAGCGTCCTACGAGCAGTACTTC. It yields the protein CASSNSTASYEQYF.

This clonotype has a handful of counts. The V gene is TRBV6-5, the J gene TRBJ1-1; 10 nucleotides agree with TRBD1. CDR1 and CDR2 (germline): MNHEY, SVGAGI. The CDR3 runs 15 residues. J gave up 5 bases and V 4 bases, and 7 bases lay outside the gene matches. The CDR3, as DNA: TGTGCCAGCAGTTTTCGACAGGGGGCGTATACTGAAGCTTTCTTT. As protein: CASSFRQGAYTEAFF.

The chain links TRBV7-9 to TRBJ1-2; D gene uncertain. Looked up from germline, CDR1 is SEHNR and CDR2 is FQNEAQ (reference sequence). CDR3 length: 14 amino acids. Trimming took 1 base from V and 6 from J, leaving 12 bases between them. In DNA, the CDR3 is TGTGCCAGCAGCTTAGTTGGCGGTCTAAATGGCTACACCTTC. Its protein product is CASSLVGGLNGYTF.

This chain connects TRBV28 to TRBJ2-3; either TRBD1 or TRBD2 may fit D (5 bases each). Germline-derived CDR1 and CDR2 are MDHEN and SYDVKM. With 5 bases removed from V and 7 bases from J, the gap between germline ends came to 19 bases. This CDR3 region has 15 residues. The CDR3 loop reads CASSTRGAFGNTQYF. The CDR3 nucleotides are TGTGCCAGCAGTACAAGAGGGGCATTCGGCAATACGCAGTATTTT.

V and J are TRBV7-2 and TRBJ1-2; 7 bases agree with TRBD1. The CDR3 runs 14 residues. The J segment lost 7 bases and the V segment lost 4 bases, leaving 9 bases of the junction unmatched. Germline assignment: CDR1 SGHTA and CDR2 FQGNSA. The CDR3: CASSYSGTAGGYTF. CDR3 DNA: TGTGCCAGCAGCTATTCCGGGACAGCTGGTGGCTACACCTTC. Complete variable domain (other parts from reference TRBV7-2 and TRBJ1-2): GAGVSQSPSNKVTEKGKDVELRCDPISGHTALYWYRQSLGQGLEFLIYFQGNSAPDKSGLPSDRFSAERTGGSVSTLTIQRTQQEDSAVYLCASSYSGTAGGYTFGSGTRLTVV.

CDR3 nucleotides: TGTGCCAGCAGCTTCGGACGTGACGACTCCTACGAGCAGTACTTC. This codes for CASSFGRDDSYEQYF. The chain has TRBV13 and TRBJ2-7; D not resolved. Germline CDR1 reads PRHDT; CDR2 reads FYEKMQ (reference sequence). V lost 3 bases and J lost 0, with 12 bases in between. The CDR3 is made up of 15 amino acids.

The chain uses TRBV14 and TRBJ2-1; D is unclear. Germline V gene sequence: CDR1 SGHDN, CDR2 FVKESK. This CDR3 contains 12 residues. V lost 3 bases and J lost 3, with 3 bases in between. This chain's CDR3 is CASSHDYNEQFF. CDR3 bases: TGTGCCAGCAGCCATGACTACAATGAGCAGTTCTTC. Looking up the rest from reference TRBV14 and TRBJ2-1 gives the full variable domain: EAGVTQFPSHSVIEKGQTVTLRCDPISGHDNLYWYRRVMGKEIKFLLHFVKESKQDESGMPNNRFLAERTGGTYSTLKVQPAELEDSGVYFCASSHDYNEQFFGPGTRLTVL.

V usage is TRBV20-1 and J usage is TRBJ2-3; D possibly corresponds to TRBD1 (5 bases). Germline CDR1 reads DFQATT; CDR2 reads SNEGSKA (reference sequence). V gave up 1 base and J gave up 0 bases, with 8 bases separating them. The CDR3 extends over 14 amino acids. CDR3 sequence reads: CSARARASTDTQYF. Written as DNA, the CDR3 is TGCAGTGCTAGAGCCAGGGCCAGCACAGATACGCAGTATTTT.

J is TRBJ2-4 and V is TRBV6-5; D may be TRBD1 (6 bases). CDR1 and CDR2 from the germline V gene are MNHEY and SVGAGI. The length of the CDR3 is 17 residues. The ends were cut back, 4 bases at V and 2 bases at J, with 18 bases in the middle. This CDR3 is CASSSGQTSLPKNIQYF. CDR3 coding DNA: TGTGCCAGCAGTTCCGGACAGACTTCGCTTCCCAAAAACATTCAGTACTTC.

Only a few counts were recorded for this clonotype. The V call is TRBV15, the J call TRBJ2-7, with D uncertain. The CDR3 has 13 residues. Germline CDR1 LNHNV, CDR2 YYDKDF (reference sequence). The V and J ends lost 0 bases and 2 bases respectively, with 5 bases between them. The CDR3 DNA sequence: TGTGCCACCAGCAGAGATGAACCCTACGAGCAGTACTTC. Translating it yields CATSRDEPYEQYF.

The chain uses TRBV11-2 and TRBJ2-5; D is perhaps TRBD1 or TRBD2 (5 bases each). CDR3 length: 15 residues. V was cut by 6 bases and J by 5 bases, with 19 bases left in between. Germline V gene sequence: CDR1 SGHAT, CDR2 FQNNGV. CDR3 residues: CASSFYPGPRETQYF. DNA of the CDR3: TGTGCCAGCAGTTTCTACCCGGGACCCCGGGAGACCCAGTACTTC.

This chain links TRBV7-3 with TRBJ1-4; D remains ambiguous. Germline assignment: CDR1 SGHTA and CDR2 FQGTGA. This CDR3 is built from 15 residues. Trimming pared 3 bases from V and 4 bases from J, leaving 12 bases between. CDR3 loop: CASSFWEGVNEKLFF. The CDR3 DNA reads as TGTGCCAGCAGCTTTTGGGAAGGTGTTAATGAAAAACTGTTTTTT.

This clonotype was counted at least ten times. The chain employs TRBV12-3 or TRBV12-4 and TRBJ1-6; the D gene is possibly TRBD1 (6 bases). V was clipped by 5 bases and J by 7 bases, with 15 bases between them. The CDR3 totals 15 residues. CDR3 protein: CASSLLTGGNSPLHF. The CDR3 DNA reads TGTGCCAGCAGTCTCCTGACAGGAGGAAATTCACCCCTCCACTTT.

This sequence joins TRBV12-3 or TRBV12-4 and TRBJ2-1; 8 bases line up with TRBD2. The CDR3 covers 15 residues. The J segment lost 7 bases and the V segment lost 7 bases, leaving 12 bases of the junction unmatched. This chain's CDR3 is CASTSVGLVWNEQFF. The CDR3 DNA follows: TGTGCCAGCACCAGCGTGGGACTAGTATGGAATGAGCAGTTCTTC.

This clonotype has at least ten counts. J is TRBJ1-1 and V is TRBV5-6; maybe TRBD1 (6 bases). The V end was cut by 6 bases, the J end by 4 bases, with 13 bases between. The CDR3 runs to 13 residues. From germline, CDR1 is SGHDT and CDR2 YYEEEE. The CDR3 nucleotides read TGTGCCAGCACCCTAGAGGGGGGCACTGAAGCTTTCTTT. Translation: CASTLEGGTEAFF.

In DNA, the CDR3 is TGCGCCAGCAGCTTGGACCGGGATAGCGGACAGAACAATGAGCAGTTCTTC. Residues: CASSLDRDSGQNNEQFF. The chain joins TRBV5-1 to TRBJ2-1; perhaps D is TRBD1 or TRBD2 (6 bases each). CDR3 length: 17 amino acids. V lost 0 bases and J lost 5, with 18 bases in between. CDR1 and CDR2 from the germline V gene are SGHRS and YFSETQ.

The rearrangement joins TRBV15 to TRBJ2-3; D may be TRBD2 (5 bases). Germline V gene lookup returns CDR1 LNHNV and CDR2 YYDKDF (reference sequence). The CDR3 consists of 14 residues. Trimming left V 6 bases short and J 0 bases short, with 10 bases between. CDR3 bases: TGTGCCACCAGGGGTAGAGGGAGCACAGATACGCAGTATTTT. It yields the protein CATRGRGSTDTQYF.

The V and J genes are TRBV2 and TRBJ2-7; 11 positions agree with TRBD2. V lost 6 bases, J lost 5 bases, and 6 bases stayed unmatched. Per germline, CDR1 SNHLY and CDR2 FYNNEI. The CDR3 runs to 14 residues. This chain's CDR3 is CASRETSGIHEQYF. CDR3 nucleotides: TGTGCCAGCAGGGAGACTAGCGGGATTCACGAGCAGTACTTC.

This clonotype was detected ten times or more. The V gene is TRBV12-3 or TRBV12-4, the J gene TRBJ2-1; 8 nucleotides agree with TRBD1. This CDR3 comprises 15 residues. The junction had 4 bases not matched to a gene; V was cut back by 6 bases and J by 0 bases. The CDR3 sequence is CASRLDRGSYNEQFF. CDR3 DNA sequence: TGTGCCAGCAGGCTCGACAGGGGCTCCTACAATGAGCAGTTCTTC.

The chain employs TRBV11-2 and TRBJ2-5; 7 nucleotides agree with TRBD1. Germline loops: CDR1 SGHAT, CDR2 FQNNGV. Trimming removed 8 bases from V and 7 bases from J; junction bases left unmatched: 10. CDR3 size: 13 residues. CDR3 region: CASGADRWGTQYF. In nucleotides, the CDR3 is TGTGCCAGCGGAGCGGACAGGTGGGGGACCCAGTACTTC. The full variable domain, in which reference TRBV11-2 and TRBJ2-5 provide the parts outside the CDR3, is EAGVAQSPRYKIIEKRQSVAFWCNPISGHATLYWYQQILGQGPKLLIQFQNNGVVDDSQLPKDRFSAERLKGVDSTLKIQPAKLEDSAVYLCASGADRWGTQYFGPGTRLLVL.